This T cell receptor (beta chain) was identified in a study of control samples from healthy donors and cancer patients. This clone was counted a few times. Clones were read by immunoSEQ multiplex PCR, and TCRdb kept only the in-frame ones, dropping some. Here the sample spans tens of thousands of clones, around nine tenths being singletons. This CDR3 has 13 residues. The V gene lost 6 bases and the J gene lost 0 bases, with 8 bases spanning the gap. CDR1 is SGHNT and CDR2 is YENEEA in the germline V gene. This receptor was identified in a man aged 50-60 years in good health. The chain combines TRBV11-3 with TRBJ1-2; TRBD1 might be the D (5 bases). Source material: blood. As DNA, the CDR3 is TGTGCCAGCAGGGGGACTTCTAACTATGGCTACACCTTC. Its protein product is CASRGTSNYGYTF.